The 21 T cell receptor beta chains below all came from one sample that was sequenced in a study of T cells after yellow fever vaccination. Via MiXCR, TCRdb re-called the 5' RACE reads, giving one row per CDR3 protein. The sample records around 27,000 distinct CDR3 sequences, approximately 4.7% being singletons. The source material was CD8+ T cells sorted from PBMCs, sampled 5 days after the yellow fever booster vaccination. All receptors come from a man aged 25-45 years who received the YFV17D yellow fever vaccine.

This clonotype was counted many times. This chain joins TRBV5-1 and TRBJ2-3; no clear D. The germline V gene has CDR1 SGHRS and CDR2 YFSETQ. The CDR3 is 13 amino acids. Trimming left V 5 bases short and J 0 bases short, with 7 bases between. CDR3 sequence reads: CASSDGSTDTQYF. In nucleotides, the CDR3 is TGCGCCAGCAGTGACGGGAGCACAGATACGCAGTATTTT.

This clonotype was observed many times. J is TRBJ2-7 and V is TRBV20-1, with 7 positions matching TRBD2. V dropped 3 bases and J dropped 7; count of bases not matched to a gene: 12. This CDR3 has 14 residues. Per the germline V gene, CDR1 is DFQATT and CDR2 is SNEGSKA (reference sequence). CDR3 DNA: TGCAGTGCTAGTTACCTAGCGGACGGAGGGGAGCAGTACTTC. Translation: CSASYLADGGEQYF.

This clonotype was seen more than once but under ten times. This chain joins TRBV9 and TRBJ2-7, with TRBD2 matching 7 bases. V was pared by 3 bases and J by 3 bases, with 6 bases of the junction left unmatched. This CDR3 region has 14 residues. Looked up from germline, CDR1 is SGDLS and CDR2 is YYNGEE. The CDR3 DNA follows: TGTGCCAGCAGCGAGGGAGGGTATAACTACGAGCAGTACTTC. It encodes CASSEGGYNYEQYF.

This clonotype was seen ten or more times. The chain links TRBV19 to TRBJ2-7, with D uncertain. V was cut by 5 bases and J by 4 bases, with 9 bases left in between. The CDR3 has 12 amino acids. Looked up from germline, CDR1 is LNHDA and CDR2 is SQIVND (reference sequence). Here the CDR3 DNA reads TGTGCCAGTAGTGCATCAGATTACGAGCAGTACTTC. It encodes CASSASDYEQYF.

This clonotype was picked up many times. V and J are TRBV6-6 and TRBJ1-2, with D uncertain. Germline values: CDR1 MNHNY, CDR2 SVGAGI (reference sequence). V lost 7 bases and J 8 bases, leaving 11 bases between the germline ends. The CDR3 is made up of 11 amino acids. The CDR3 coding sequence is TGTGCCAGCATGAAAGATAGAGGCTACACCTTC. Amino acids: CASMKDRGYTF.

In its sample, this clonotype was seen many times. This rearrangement joins TRBV2 to TRBJ2-2; D unclear. This CDR3 is 12 amino acids long. Germline V lookup: CDR1 SNHLY, CDR2 FYNNEI. The ends were cut back, 10 bases at V and 4 bases at J, with 10 bases in the middle. The CDR3 DNA reads as TGTGCCATTCCCGGATCCACCGGGGAGCTGTTTTTT. Amino acid sequence: CAIPGSTGELFF.

This clonotype was counted at least ten times. The chain has TRBV5-4 and TRBJ2-1; TRBD2 agrees at 7 bases. The germline V gene encodes CDR1 SGHNT and CDR2 YYREEE (reference sequence). Germline trimming cut 7 bases from V and 6 bases from J; bases unmatched to any gene: 7. This CDR3 spans 13 amino acids. The CDR3 loop is CASQGGSGNEQFF. The CDR3 region has the DNA TGTGCCAGCCAAGGCGGGAGCGGCAATGAGCAGTTCTTC.

This clonotype was counted ten times or more. This chain uses TRBV12-3 or TRBV12-4 with TRBJ2-5; 10 bases are shared with TRBD2. The CDR3 spans 17 residues. The junction had 9 bases not matched to a gene; V was cut back by 2 bases and J by 3 bases. CDR3 bases: TGTGCCAGCAGTTTAACATCTAGCGGGAGATTAGAAGAGACCCAGTACTTC. The encoded protein is CASSLTSSGRLEETQYF.

This clonotype occurred many times. The rearrangement uses TRBV7-6 and TRBJ2-7; no definite D call. The CDR3 covers 15 residues. Germline V gene data show CDR1 as SGHVS and CDR2 as FNYEAQ. Trimming left V 1 base short and J 3 bases short, with 13 bases between. Here the CDR3 reads CASSLERVPGYEQYF. In DNA, the CDR3 is TGTGCCAGCAGCTTAGAAAGGGTGCCAGGCTACGAGCAGTACTTC. Supplemented by reference TRBV7-6 and TRBJ2-7, the full variable domain reads GAGVSQSPRYKVTKRGQDVALRCDPISGHVSLYWYRQALGQGPEFLTYFNYEAQQDKSGLPNDRFSAERPEGSISTLTIQRTEQRDSAMYRCASSLERVPGYEQYFGPGTRLTVT.

The gene calls are TRBV7-9 and TRBJ2-6; D gene unclear. Deletions cut 3 bases from V and 2 bases from J, with 14 bases between. Per germline, CDR1 SEHNR and CDR2 FQNEAQ (reference sequence). The CDR3 is 17 amino acids. For the CDR3, the DNA is TGTGCCAGCAGCTTCGGACGCCCAGCCCCTGGGGCCAACGTCCTGACTTTC. It encodes CASSFGRPAPGANVLTF.

This clonotype has a count of ten or more. The chain carries TRBV11-2 and TRBJ2-1; TRBD2 is a possible D gene (5 bases). Germline lookup yields CDR1 SGHAT and CDR2 FQNNGV. CDR3 size: 17 residues. V was clipped by 4 bases and J by 0 bases, with 16 bases between them. The CDR3 is CASSSRGSLSSYNEQFF. The CDR3, as DNA: TGTGCCAGCAGCTCCCGAGGGTCGTTGAGCTCCTACAATGAGCAGTTCTTC.

By share of the sample, this clonotype is medium-sized. The rearrangement links TRBV5-1 to TRBJ2-2, with 7 bases that match TRBD1. The length of the CDR3 is 16 residues. Germline V CDR1 and CDR2: SGHRS, YFSETQ. J gave up 4 bases and V 1 base, and 7 bases lay outside the gene matches. CDR3 loop: CASSLTGAQSTGELFF. Written as DNA, the CDR3 is TGCGCCAGCAGCTTGACAGGGGCGCAGTCCACCGGGGAGCTGTTTTTT.

This clonotype was picked up many times. The chain links TRBV7-2 to TRBJ2-7, with 9 nucleotides matching TRBD2. Trimming cost V 0 bases and J 6 bases; bases outside gene matches: 6. Germline V gives CDR1 SGHTA, CDR2 FQGNSA. This CDR3 has 15 residues. DNA of the CDR3: TGTGCCAGCAGCTTAGCGGGACTAGCTAAGAGCGAGCAGTACTTC. It yields the protein CASSLAGLAKSEQYF.

This clonotype appeared many times. The chain has TRBV10-1 and TRBJ2-2; D is undetermined. The CDR3 has 14 residues. Germline values: CDR1 WNHNN, CDR2 SYGVQD (reference sequence). V lost 2 bases and J lost 0, with 4 bases in between. The CDR3 loop reads CASSEGANTGELFF. The CDR3, as DNA: TGCGCCAGCAGTGAGGGGGCGAACACCGGGGAGCTGTTTTTT.

This clonotype has a count of ten or more. V gene TRBV14 combines with J gene TRBJ2-5; TRBD2 matches at 7 bases. The V and J ends lost 2 bases and 3 bases, in that order; junction bases with no gene match: 3. This CDR3 contains 14 residues. Germline assignment: CDR1 SGHDN and CDR2 FVKESK. The CDR3 is CASSQFLAEETQYF. The DNA for the CDR3 is TGTGCCAGCAGCCAATTTCTAGCGGAAGAGACCCAGTACTTC.

A remark on this clonotype: This sequence may be a read error, since a much larger clone differs from it by one base. This sequence joins TRBV9 and TRBJ2-3, with TRBD2 matching over 7 bases. With V trimmed by 0 bases and J by 7 bases, 8 bases remained unmatched. Germline lookup yields CDR1 SGDLS and CDR2 YYNGEE. The CDR3 has 15 amino acids. CDR3 sequence (DNA): TGTGCCAGCAGCGTAGAGGGAGGGGAGTCATATACGCAGTATTTT. It encodes CASSVEGGESYTQYF. Based on the CDR3 plus reference TRBV9 and TRBJ2-3, the full variable domain is DSGVTQTPKHLITATGQRVTLRCSPRSGDLSVYWYQQSLDQGLQFLIQYYNGEERAKGNILERFSAQQFPDLHSELNLSSLELGDSALYFCASSVEGGESYTQYFGPGTRLTVL.

This clonotype showed up many times. The chain couples TRBV9 to TRBJ2-7; 10 positions match TRBD1. The V gene end was trimmed by 0 bases and the J gene end by 5 bases; junction bases not matched to a gene: 5. The germline V gene encodes CDR1 SGDLS and CDR2 YYNGEE. CDR3 length equals 15 residues. The CDR3 sequence is CASSVVDRGVDEQYF. CDR3 sequence (DNA): TGTGCCAGCAGCGTAGTGGACAGGGGGGTCGACGAGCAGTACTTC.

This clonotype was observed many times. The V call is TRBV7-3, the J call TRBJ2-2; D is ambiguous. Trimming left V 3 bases short and J 6 bases short, with 8 bases between. The CDR3 length is 13 residues. Germline V gene lookup returns CDR1 SGHTA and CDR2 FQGTGA. Here the CDR3 DNA reads TGTGCCAGCAGCTTTGACCGGGCCGGGGAGCTGTTTTTT. This sequence encodes CASSFDRAGELFF.

This clonotype was seen repeatedly, ten times or more. The chain links TRBV20-1 to TRBJ1-1; D may be TRBD1 (5 bases). Trimming cost V 6 bases and J 6 bases, with 20 bases left between them. The CDR3 length is 14 residues. Germline CDR1 reads DFQATT; CDR2 reads SNEGSKA (reference sequence). CDR3 sequence reads: CSATPGTPGPEAFF. The CDR3 bases are TGCAGTGCAACGCCCGGGACCCCAGGCCCTGAAGCTTTCTTT.

This clonotype was found many times. This chain links TRBV6-5 with TRBJ2-7; 8 nucleotides align to TRBD2. Losses at the gene ends were 8 bases for V and 6 bases for J; bases not matched to a gene: 9. CDR1 is MNHEY, CDR2 SVGAGI, per germline. The CDR3 consists of 13 residues. As DNA, the CDR3 is TGTGCCAGCCGAGCGGGAGTTCCCACCGAGCAGTACTTC. Its protein is CASRAGVPTEQYF.

This clonotype was counted ten times or more. This chain links TRBV20-1 with TRBJ1-5; tentative D call: TRBD1 (5 bases). CDR1 is DFQATT and CDR2 is SNEGSKA in the germline V gene (reference sequence). The CDR3 is 14 amino acids. Between the trimmed V and J ends, which lost 4 bases and 6 bases, there was a span of 16 bases. For the CDR3, the DNA is TGCAGTGCTACCGACCTCGGGGGAGGTCAGCCCCAGCATTTT. This gives the protein CSATDLGGGQPQHF.